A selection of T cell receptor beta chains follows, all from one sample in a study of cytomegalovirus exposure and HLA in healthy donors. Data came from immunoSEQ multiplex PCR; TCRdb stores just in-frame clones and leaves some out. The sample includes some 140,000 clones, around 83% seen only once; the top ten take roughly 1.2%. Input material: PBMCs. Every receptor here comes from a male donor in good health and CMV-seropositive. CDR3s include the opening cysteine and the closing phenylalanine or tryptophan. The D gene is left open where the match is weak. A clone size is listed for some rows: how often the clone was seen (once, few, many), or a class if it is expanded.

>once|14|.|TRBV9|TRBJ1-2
CASSVARHNYGYTF
TGTGCCAGCAGCGTAGCGCGACATAATTATGGCTACACCTTC
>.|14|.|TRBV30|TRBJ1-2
CAWDSLLPNYGYTF
TGTGCCTGGGACTCCCTTCTCCCGAACTATGGCTACACCTTC
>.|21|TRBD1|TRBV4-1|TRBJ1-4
CASSQYSITGTGGSTNERLFF
TGCGCCAGCAGCCAGTATAGTATTACGGGGACAGGGGGCTCAACTAATGAAAGACTGTTTTTT
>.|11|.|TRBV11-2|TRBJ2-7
CASSFGQDIYF
TGTGCCAGCAGCTTTGGTCAGGATATTTACTTC
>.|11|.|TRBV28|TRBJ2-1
CASTYLSEQFF
TGTGCCAGCACCTACCTTTCTGAGCAGTTCTTC
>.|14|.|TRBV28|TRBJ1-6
CASIRTPDNSPLHF
TGTGCCAGCATCAGGACACCCGATAATTCACCCCTCCACTTT
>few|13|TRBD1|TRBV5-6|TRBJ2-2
CASSWTGPGELFF
TGTGCCAGCAGCTGGACAGGGCCCGGGGAGCTGTTTTTT
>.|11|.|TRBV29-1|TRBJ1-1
CSVDNRAEAFF
TGCAGCGTTGATAACCGGGCTGAAGCTTTCTTT
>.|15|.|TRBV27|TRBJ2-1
CASSIVVAPYNEQFF
TGTGCCAGCAGCATCGTGGTAGCGCCTTACAATGAGCAGTTCTTC
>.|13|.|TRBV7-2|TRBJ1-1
CASSLVRNTEAFF
TGTGCCAGCAGCTTGGTCAGGAACACTGAAGCTTTCTTT
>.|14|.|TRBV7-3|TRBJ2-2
CASSLTGSGGELFF
TGTGCCAGCAGCTTAACTGGCTCGGGCGGGGAGCTGTTTTTT
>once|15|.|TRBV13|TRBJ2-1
CASSTRQSHYNEQFF
TGTGCCAGCAGCACCCGACAGAGCCACTACAATGAGCAGTTCTTC
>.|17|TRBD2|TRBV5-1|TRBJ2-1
CASSFTPTGTSVNEQFF
TGCGCCAGCAGCTTCACCCCCACCGGGACTAGCGTCAATGAGCAGTTCTTC
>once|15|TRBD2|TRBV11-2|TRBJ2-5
CASSRTSGRLKTQYF
TGTGCCAGCAGCCGGACTAGCGGGAGGTTAAAGACCCAGTACTTC
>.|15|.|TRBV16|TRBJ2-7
CASSETGLTGDEQYF
TGTGCCAGCAGCGAAACGGGACTCACGGGGGACGAGCAGTACTTC
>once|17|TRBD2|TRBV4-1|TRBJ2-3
CASSQAPPAGATDTQYF
TGCGCCAGCAGCCAAGCCCCGCCAGCGGGGGCGACAGATACGCAGTATTTT
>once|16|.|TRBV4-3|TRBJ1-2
CASSQEAIGSSYGYTF
TGCGCCAGCAGCCAAGAAGCGATAGGCTCGTCGTATGGCTACACCTTC
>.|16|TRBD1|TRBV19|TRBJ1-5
CASSPKGQGMRQPQHF
TGTGCCAGTTCACCTAAGGGACAGGGAATGCGGCAGCCCCAGCATTTT
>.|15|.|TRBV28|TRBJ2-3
CASSTGGTSTDTQYF
TGTGCCAGCAGTACCGGGGGTACTAGCACAGATACGCAGTATTTT
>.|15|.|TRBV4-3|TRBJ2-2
CASSRAWQGGGELFF
TGCGCCAGCAGCCGGGCGTGGCAGGGCGGCGGGGAGCTGTTTTTT
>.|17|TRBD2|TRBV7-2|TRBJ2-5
CASSIRLAGGREETQYF
TGTGCCAGCAGCATCCGGCTAGCGGGGGGGCGAGAAGAGACCCAGTACTTC
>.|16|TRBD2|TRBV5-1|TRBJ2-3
CASSLGTSGGEDTQYF
TGCGCCAGCAGCTTGGGGACTAGCGGGGGGGAAGATACGCAGTATTTT
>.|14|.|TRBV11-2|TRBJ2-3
CASSPGNSGDTQYF
TGTGCCAGCAGCCCCGGGAATAGCGGAGATACGCAGTATTTT
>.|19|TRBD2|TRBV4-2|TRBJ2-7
CASSQELGLAGGPGYEQYF
TGTGCCAGCAGCCAAGAATTAGGTCTAGCGGGAGGGCCTGGATACGAGCAGTACTTC
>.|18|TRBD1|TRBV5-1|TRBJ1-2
CASSFPPGQGARAYGYTF
TGCGCCAGCAGCTTTCCACCGGGACAGGGGGCGCGGGCCTATGGCTACACCTTC
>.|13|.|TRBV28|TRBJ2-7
CASKSESSYEQYF
TGTGCCAGCAAATCGGAGAGCTCCTACGAGCAGTACTTC
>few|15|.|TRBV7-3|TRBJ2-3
CASSLSGEVTDTQYF
TGTGCCAGCAGCTTATCGGGAGAGGTCACAGATACGCAGTATTTT
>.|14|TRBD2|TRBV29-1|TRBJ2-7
CSVEIGSGIGEQYF
TGCAGCGTTGAAATTGGTAGCGGGATCGGCGAGCAGTACTTC
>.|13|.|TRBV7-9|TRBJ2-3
CASSLVGADTQYF
TGTGCCAGCAGCTTAGTAGGGGCAGATACGCAGTATTTT
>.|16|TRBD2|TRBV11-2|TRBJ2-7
CASSGLAGGPLYEQYF
TGTGCCAGCAGCGGACTAGCGGGGGGCCCCCTTTACGAGCAGTACTTC
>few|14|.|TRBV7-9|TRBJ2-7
CASSRSPEIYEQYF
TGTGCCAGCAGCCGGTCTCCGGAGATATACGAGCAGTACTTC
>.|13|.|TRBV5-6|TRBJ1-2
CASSLERGYGYTF
TGTGCCAGCAGCTTGGAAAGAGGCTATGGCTACACCTTC
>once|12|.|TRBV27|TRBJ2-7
CASRRVGDEQYF
TGTGCCAGCCGGAGGGTTGGCGACGAGCAGTACTTC
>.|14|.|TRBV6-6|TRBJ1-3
CASKMANRGNTIYF
TGTGCCAGTAAGATGGCCAACAGGGGAAACACCATATATTTT
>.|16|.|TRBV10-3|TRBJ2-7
CAISEPDRPGSYEQYF
TGTGCCATCAGTGAGCCAGACAGACCGGGCTCCTACGAGCAGTACTTC
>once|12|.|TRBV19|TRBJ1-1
CASIDRYTEAFF
TGTGCCAGTATAGACAGATACACTGAAGCTTTCTTT
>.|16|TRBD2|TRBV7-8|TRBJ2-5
CASSLIERGAGETQYF
TGTGCCAGCAGCTTAATCGAGCGGGGGGCGGGAGAGACCCAGTACTTC
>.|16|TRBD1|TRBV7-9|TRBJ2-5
CASSRRTGAPEETQYF
TGTGCCAGCAGCAGACGGACAGGGGCGCCGGAAGAGACCCAGTACTTC
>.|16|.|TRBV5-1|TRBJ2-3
CASSLETGLYTDTQYF
TGCGCCAGCAGCTTGGAGACAGGCCTTTACACAGATACGCAGTATTTT
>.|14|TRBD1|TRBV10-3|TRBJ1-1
CAISETGVNTEAFF
TGTGCCATCAGTGAAACAGGGGTCAACACTGAAGCTTTCTTT
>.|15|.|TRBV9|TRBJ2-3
CASSVATLPTDTQYF
TGTGCCAGCAGCGTAGCTACTTTACCGACAGATACGCAGTATTTT
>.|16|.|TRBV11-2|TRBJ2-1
CASSLDPGSVVREQFF
TGTGCCAGCAGCTTAGATCCGGGGTCGGTAGTTAGGGAGCAGTTCTTC
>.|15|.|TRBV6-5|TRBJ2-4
CASSPGMGPKNIQYF
TGTGCCAGCAGTCCCGGTATGGGCCCCAAAAACATTCAGTACTTC
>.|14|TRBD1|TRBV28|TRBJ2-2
CASSSGQGSGELFF
TGTGCCAGCAGTTCCGGACAGGGGAGCGGGGAGCTGTTTTTT
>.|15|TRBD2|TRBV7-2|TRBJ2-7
CASSLASGSSYEQYF
TGTGCCAGCAGCTTAGCCAGCGGGAGTTCTTACGAGCAGTACTTC
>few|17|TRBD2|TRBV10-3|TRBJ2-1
CAISESTRASGYNEQFF
TGTGCCATCAGTGAGTCTACTAGGGCTAGCGGCTACAATGAGCAGTTCTTC
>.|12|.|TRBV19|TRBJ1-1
CASSIRGTEAFF
TGTGCCAGTAGTATTAGAGGCACTGAAGCTTTCTTT
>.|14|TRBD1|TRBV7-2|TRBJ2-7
CASSPRTGAYEQYF
TGTGCCAGCAGCCCAAGGACAGGGGCCTACGAGCAGTACTTC
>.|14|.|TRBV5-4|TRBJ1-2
CASSLGQGSDGYTF
TGTGCCAGCAGCTTGGGTCAGGGGAGCGATGGCTACACCTTC
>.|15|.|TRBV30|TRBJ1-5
CAWSKPGASNQPQHF
TGTGCCTGGAGCAAACCAGGGGCTAGCAATCAGCCCCAGCATTTT
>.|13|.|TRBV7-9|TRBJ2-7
CASSLVGPGEQYF
TGTGCCAGCAGCTTAGTGGGGCCTGGGGAGCAGTACTTC